The 15 T cell receptor beta chains reported below all come from one sample, sequenced in a study of OX40 agonist ivuxolimab in advanced cancers. TCRdb's copy holds only in-frame clones and misses some; the assay was immunoSEQ multiplex PCR. This sample has around 150,000 clones, with approximately 90% found just once. Specimen: CD4+ or CD8+ T cells sorted from blood, collected in a trial of the OX40 agonist ivuxolimab. These receptors originate from an adult with an advanced solid tumor such as melanoma, head and neck, liver or kidney cancer.

The genes are TRBV7-2 and TRBJ2-2, with unresolved D. The V end lost 5 bases, the J end lost 1 base, and 8 bases lay between the germline ends. CDR1 SGHTA and CDR2 FQGNSA come from the germline V gene. The CDR3 runs to 14 residues. The chain's CDR3 is CASSQAQNTGELFF. The CDR3 DNA is TGTGCCAGCAGCCAGGCCCAGAACACCGGGGAGCTGTTTTTT.

J is TRBJ2-3 and V is TRBV28; TRBD1 agrees at 9 bases. The germline gives CDR1 MDHEN, CDR2 SYDVKM. This CDR3 is built from 17 residues. J lost 2 bases, V lost 7 bases, and 13 bases had no gene match. In nucleotides, the CDR3 is TGTGCCAGCAAAAAACCCCCGGGACAGGGCCTCACAGATACGCAGTATTTT. This codes for CASKKPPGQGLTDTQYF.

V is TRBV7-9 and J is TRBJ2-3; 11 bases agree with TRBD2. This CDR3 region has 14 residues. Germline CDR1 is SEHNR and CDR2 is FQNEAQ (reference sequence). V lost 5 bases to trimming and J lost 6 bases; unmatched junction nucleotides: 4. The CDR3, as DNA: TGTGCCAGCAGCAGGACTAGCGGGTGGGATACGCAGTATTTT. Translating gives CASSRTSGWDTQYF.

The rearrangement links TRBV28 to TRBJ1-5; TRBD1 might be the D (6 bases). The germline CDR1 and CDR2 sequences are MDHEN and SYDVKM. The V gene lost 2 bases and the J gene lost 9 bases, with 11 bases spanning the gap. The CDR3 totals 13 residues. The CDR3 DNA follows: TGTGCCAGCAGTTTAGGGGGGGCGGGGCCCCAGCATTTT. Protein: CASSLGGAGPQHF.

The chain employs TRBV28 and TRBJ1-2, with D possibly being TRBD1 (5 bases). Germline V gene lookup returns CDR1 MDHEN and CDR2 SYDVKM. Trimming took off 7 bases at V and 1 base at J, with 7 bases between the two ends. This CDR3 is built from 12 residues. The CDR3 loop reads CASNGGNYGYTF. CDR3 DNA sequence: TGTGCCAGCAATGGGGGTAACTATGGCTACACCTTC.

The chain recombines TRBV28 with TRBJ2-1, with 8 bases identical to TRBD2. J lost 0 bases, V lost 3 bases, and 1 base had no gene match. This CDR3 has 15 residues. CDR1 MDHEN and CDR2 SYDVKM come from the germline V gene. The CDR3 coding sequence is TGTGCCAGCAGTTTTAGCGGGGTCTCCTACAATGAGCAGTTCTTC. Translated, it gives CASSFSGVSYNEQFF.

As regards this clone: An end of the junction differs from the germline gene, which may be a read error. The rearrangement uses TRBV7-7 and TRBJ2-2, with 10 nucleotides matching TRBD1. Germline V gene lookup returns CDR1 SSHAT and CDR2 FNYEAQ (reference sequence). CDR3 length: 16 residues. The DNA of the CDR3 is TGTGCTAGCAGCCCTTCCGGGACAGGGGCGAACGGGGAGCTGTTTTTT. Translated, it gives CASSPSGTGANGELFF. The whole variable domain, filled in from reference TRBV7-7 and TRBJ2-2, reads GAGVSQSPRYKVTKRGQDVTLRCDPISSHATLYWYQQALGQGPEFLTYFNYEAQPDKSGLPSDRFSAERPEGSISTLTIQRTEQRDSAMYRCASSPSGTGANGELFFGEGSRLTVL.

The chain is built from TRBV30 and TRBJ1-3; D gene unclear. Germline CDR1 and CDR2: GTSNPN and SVGIG (reference sequence). The CDR3 is made up of 14 amino acids. Trimming left V 3 bases short and J 1 base short, with 10 bases between. Here the CDR3 DNA reads TGTGCCTGGAGGGCGGGAGGTTCTGGAAACACCATATATTTT. This translates into CAWRAGGSGNTIYF.

The chain has TRBV27 and TRBJ2-3; D is unresolved. Germline assignment: CDR1 MNHEY and CDR2 SMNVEV (reference sequence). CDR3 length: 12 amino acids. V was trimmed by 9 bases and J by 0 bases, leaving 7 bases between them. CDR3 sequence: CASSPSTDTQYF. DNA of the CDR3: TGTGCCAGTTCTCCTAGCACAGATACGCAGTATTTT.

This chain links TRBV7-3 with TRBJ2-1; 9 bases line up with TRBD1. Germline CDR1 is SGHTA and CDR2 is FQGTGA. This CDR3 comprises 15 residues. Trimming cost V 0 bases and J 9 bases; bases outside gene matches: 6. The CDR3 reads CASSLTGTGFGEQFF. CDR3 coding DNA: TGTGCCAGCAGCTTAACGGGGACAGGGTTCGGTGAGCAGTTCTTC.

This chain uses TRBV28 with TRBJ2-1; D possibly corresponds to TRBD1 (5 bases). Trimming removed 10 bases from V and 8 bases from J, with 21 bases in between. This CDR3 contains 14 residues. Germline assignment: CDR1 MDHEN and CDR2 SYDVKM. CDR3 amino acids: CATLGSALGDEQFF. The CDR3 DNA reads as TGTGCCACCCTGGGCTCCGCTTTAGGGGATGAGCAGTTCTTC. The full variable domain, with the rest looked up from reference TRBV28 and TRBJ2-1, is DVKVTQSSRYLVKRTGEKVFLECVQDMDHENMFWYRQDPGLGLRLIYFSYDVKMKEKGDIPEGYSVSREKKERFSLILESASTNQTSMYLCATLGSALGDEQFFGPGTRLTVL.

J is TRBJ2-5 and V is TRBV7-9; maybe TRBD1 (5 bases). V gave up 2 bases and J gave up 5 bases, with 15 bases separating them. The CDR3 covers 15 residues. CDR1 is SEHNR and CDR2 is FQNEAQ in the germline V gene (reference sequence). CDR3 bases: TGTGCCAGCAGCTTAATAGGTCAGGGAAGGGAGACCCAGTACTTC. Translation: CASSLIGQGRETQYF.

The chain carries TRBV6-6 and TRBJ1-6, with 7 bases lining up with TRBD1. In germline, CDR1 is MNHNY, CDR2 SVGAGI (reference sequence). CDR3 length: 14 amino acids. V dropped 5 bases and J dropped 5; count of bases not matched to a gene: 3. The CDR3 here is CASSLGQHNSPLHF. The CDR3 DNA is TGTGCCAGCAGTCTGGGACAGCATAATTCACCCCTCCACTTT.

This chain uses TRBV18 with TRBJ2-7, with 13 bases fitting TRBD2. The CDR3 totals 16 residues. Germline-derived CDR1 and CDR2 are KGHSH and LQKENI. The J segment lost 2 bases and the V segment lost 0 bases, leaving 1 base of the junction unmatched. The CDR3 is CASSPPGTSGTYEQYF. The CDR3 DNA sequence: TGTGCCAGCTCACCACCCGGGACTAGCGGGACCTACGAGCAGTACTTC.

The chain recombines TRBV19 with TRBJ1-2; possible D gene TRBD1, 5 bases. CDR1 and CDR2 from the germline V gene are LNHDA and SQIVND (reference sequence). Deletions cut 5 bases from V and 2 bases from J, with 12 bases between. The CDR3 consists of 14 residues. CDR3: CASSVPGRNYGYTF. The DNA for the CDR3 is TGTGCCAGTAGTGTACCGGGACGCAACTATGGCTACACCTTC.